This TCR beta chain was recorded in a study of T cells in Graves' hyperthyroidism and ophthalmopathy. RNA transcripts provided the source from which TCR beta CDR3 regions were amplified. The primer set for the first-round RT-PCR of the TCR CDR3 was HTBI. TCRdb recomputed calls from the multiplex PCR reads with MiXCR, one row per CDR3 protein. The sample shows about 590,000 distinct CDR3 sequences, approximately 14% of them seen only once. This clonotype was recorded many times. The target antigen is unknown. General study findings and limits: Separating ophthalmopathy from stable hyperthyroidism was achieved by a 13 V-J model. The model made its ophthalmopathy prediction, and onset followed a median about 6.8 months later.

The source is a woman aged 25-40 years with Graves' hyperthyroidism. The sequencing input was blood.

In DNA form, the CDR3 reads TGCAGTGCTAGAGAGTTAGTTTCATATACGCAGTATTTT. Residues: CSARELVSYTQYF. The J gene is TRBJ2-3, the V gene TRBV20-1; D unclear. CDR3 length: 13 amino acids. Germline CDR1 DFQATT, CDR2 SNEGSKA (reference sequence). V dropped 0 bases and J dropped 7 bases, with 11 bases sitting between them.